This TCR beta chain was profiled in a study of shared clonotypes between healthy human individuals. Overall study: There were three CD4 naive, three CD4 memory, two CD8 naive and one CD8 memory plates per donor.

CD45RO-negative CD8 cells positively selected for CCR7 made up the naive population, which excluded terminally differentiated effector memory CD45RA+ cells. Study findings and constraints: Naive CD4 clonotype sharing across a few donors was around 5%. For sorted subsets, rarefaction showed incomplete sequencing despite large depth.

The CDR3 has 13 residues. The V end lost 6 bases, the J end lost 4 bases, and 12 bases lay between the germline ends. The germline CDR1 and CDR2 sequences are SGHAT and FQNNGV. As concerns this clone: Antigen: not known.

The material for each subset, its genomic DNA, was split evenly across several immunoSEQ plates. TCRdb's table, derived via immunoSEQ multiplex PCR, lists solely in-frame clones and lacks some. The sample contains millions of clones, roughly 94% of which appear only once. The chain combines TRBV11-2 with TRBJ1-2, with D tentatively TRBD1 (5 bases). The TCR was taken from a man aged 18 to 30 in good health. Sequenced input: naive CD8+ T cells sorted from blood. The CDR3 sequence is CASSSGHLYGYTF. DNA of the CDR3: TGTGCCAGCAGTTCCGGACACCTCTATGGCTACACCTTC.